This T cell receptor (beta chain) was identified in a study of beta chain features in type 1 diabetes. Per the germline V gene, CDR1 is SGHRS and CDR2 is YFSETQ. Trimming removed 6 bases from V and 4 bases from J; junction bases left unmatched: 10. The CDR3 loop spans 15 amino acids. Findings and limits, study-wide: TCRB rearrangement may or may not be influenced by HLA type; here this remained unresolved. Patients with type 1 diabetes carried fewer insertions and had more deletions at their VDJ junctions. When Type 1 diabetes patients were examined, their TCRB CDR3s proved moderately but significantly shorter in all four CD4+ subsets.

In regard to this clone: Its antigen is unknown.

Expressed TCRB transcripts got sequenced, as all isolated RNA was reverse transcribed. Sequencing was performed with immunoSEQ multiplex PCR; in TCRdb, only in-frame clones are kept and a portion is missing. The sample contains around 250,000 clones, approximately 25% of which appear only once. Material for sequencing was naive CD4+ T cells from blood. The clonotype originates from a woman aged 30 to 39 with type 1 diabetes. The V gene is TRBV5-1, the J gene TRBJ2-1, with TRBD2 identical over 7 bases. The CDR3 DNA reads as TGCGCCAGCAAGGTGGGGGGAGGGATGTACAATGAGCAGTTCTTC. This sequence encodes CASKVGGGMYNEQFF.